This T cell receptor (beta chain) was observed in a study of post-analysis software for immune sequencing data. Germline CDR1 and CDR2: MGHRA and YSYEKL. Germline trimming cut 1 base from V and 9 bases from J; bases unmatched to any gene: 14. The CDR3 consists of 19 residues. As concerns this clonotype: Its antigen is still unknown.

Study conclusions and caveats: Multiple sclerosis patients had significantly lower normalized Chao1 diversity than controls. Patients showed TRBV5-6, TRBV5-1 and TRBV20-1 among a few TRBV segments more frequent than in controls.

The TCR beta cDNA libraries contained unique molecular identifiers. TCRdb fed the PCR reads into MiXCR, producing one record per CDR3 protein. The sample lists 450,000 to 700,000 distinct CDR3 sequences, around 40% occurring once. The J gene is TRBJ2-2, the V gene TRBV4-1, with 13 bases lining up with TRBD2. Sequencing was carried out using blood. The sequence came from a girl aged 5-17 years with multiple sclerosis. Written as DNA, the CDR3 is TGCGCCAGCAGCCAAGGGGGCGTCTTAGGACTAGCGGGGGCGAGGGAGCTGTTTTTT. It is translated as CASSQGGVLGLAGARELFF.